The 21 T cell receptor beta chains listed next were all sequenced from one sample in a study of cytomegalovirus exposure and HLA in healthy donors. With 60 Vbeta and 13 Jbeta primers, the PCR was carried out. TCRdb's copy holds only in-frame clones and misses some; the assay was immunoSEQ multiplex PCR. This table holds 160,000 or so clones, roughly four fifths found once. Source material: PBMCs. These receptors were collected from a man aged 45-60 years in good health and CMV-seropositive.

The chain links TRBV7-9 to TRBJ1-2; 8 bases are shared with TRBD1. Germline loops: CDR1 SEHNR, CDR2 FQNEAQ (reference sequence). The CDR3 sequence is 15 residues long. The V and J ends lost 6 bases and 4 bases, in that order; junction bases with no gene match: 10. The CDR3 loop is CASRGGFDRGYGYTF. The DNA of the CDR3 is TGTGCCAGCAGAGGAGGATTTGACAGGGGCTATGGCTACACCTTC.

This chain joins TRBV11-2 and TRBJ2-3; D gene unclear. V shed 1 base and J shed 6 bases, with 5 bases lying between them. Germline V gene sequence: CDR1 SGHAT, CDR2 FQNNGV. The CDR3 sequence is 12 residues long. CDR3 sequence: CASSLAFDTQYF. The CDR3 DNA reads TGTGCCAGCAGCTTAGCTTTTGATACGCAGTATTTT.

This sequence joins TRBV27 and TRBJ2-3; TRBD2 might be the D (6 bases). The CDR3 loop spans 15 amino acids. Trimming cost V 3 bases and J 5 bases, with 15 bases left between them. Looked up from germline, CDR1 is MNHEY and CDR2 is SMNVEV (reference sequence). CDR3 region: CASSFESGSGDTQYF. CDR3 DNA: TGTGCCAGCAGTTTCGAGTCCGGGAGCGGAGATACGCAGTATTTT.

This clone was observed a handful of times. The rearrangement uses TRBV2 and TRBJ1-6; TRBD1 aligns across 10 bases. Trimming cost V 4 bases and J 3 bases; bases outside gene matches: 3. This CDR3 region has 16 residues. CDR1 is SNHLY, CDR2 FYNNEI, per germline. The CDR3 protein is CASSVGTGVYNSPLHF. CDR3 DNA sequence: TGTGCCAGCAGTGTGGGGACAGGGGTCTATAATTCACCCCTCCACTTT.

The chain links TRBV7-9 to TRBJ1-1; TRBD1 matches 7 bases. After removal of 5 bases from V and 2 bases from J, the junction contained 5 bases not matched to a gene. Per germline, CDR1 SEHNR and CDR2 FQNEAQ (reference sequence). There are 14 residues in the CDR3. This CDR3 reads CASSKTGDNTEAFF. The CDR3 coding sequence is TGTGCCAGCAGCAAAACAGGGGATAACACTGAAGCTTTCTTT.

This chain uses TRBV7-6 with TRBJ2-4; TRBD1 might be the D (7 bases). CDR3 length: 16 amino acids. V lost 5 bases and J 1 base, leaving 15 bases between the germline ends. The germline V gene encodes CDR1 SGHVS and CDR2 FNYEAQ. The CDR3 is CASSVGQGGAKNIQYF. CDR3 sequence (DNA): TGTGCCAGCAGCGTTGGGCAGGGGGGCGCCAAAAACATTCAGTACTTC.

V and J are TRBV7-8 and TRBJ1-2; 12 bases map to TRBD1. CDR1 is SGHVS and CDR2 is FQNEAQ in the germline V gene. Trimming removed 4 bases from V and 6 bases from J; junction bases left unmatched: 9. The CDR3 consists of 16 residues. In nucleotides, the CDR3 is TGTGCCAGCAGCTGGGGACAGGGGGCCCTTGGAGATGGCTACACCTTC. Amino acid sequence: CASSWGQGALGDGYTF.

The chain uses TRBV2 and TRBJ1-1; tentative D call: TRBD1 (5 bases). This CDR3 contains 13 residues. The germline V gene has CDR1 SNHLY and CDR2 FYNNEI. V lost 7 bases and J lost 4, with 13 bases in between. The CDR3 spells CASILAGGTEAFF. CDR3 sequence (DNA): TGTGCCAGCATCTTAGCGGGGGGCACTGAAGCTTTCTTT.

The chain is built from TRBV7-2 and TRBJ1-6; TRBD1 is a possible D gene (6 bases). This CDR3 has 16 amino acids. The V and J ends lost 0 bases and 10 bases respectively, with 16 bases between them. Per the germline V gene, CDR1 is SGHTA and CDR2 is FQGNSA. CDR3 nucleotides: TGTGCCAGCAGCTTAGCTTCGGGCAGGGGTAGATCACCCCTCCACTTT. Protein product: CASSLASGRGRSPLHF.

This CDR3 is CASSESFSGLNTEAFF. For the CDR3, the DNA is TGTGCCAGCAGTGAATCTTTCTCAGGGTTGAACACTGAAGCTTTCTTT. The rearrangement joins TRBV25-1 to TRBJ1-1, with D possibly being TRBD1 (5 bases). Deletions cut 1 base from V and 0 bases from J, with 12 bases between. The germline CDR1 and CDR2 sequences are MGHDK and SYGVNS. This CDR3 contains 16 residues.

The chain carries TRBV11-2 and TRBJ2-5, with 13 bases identical to TRBD2. Unmatched junction bases numbered 7, after V lost 4 bases and J lost 5 bases. This CDR3 comprises 16 residues. Germline lookup yields CDR1 SGHAT and CDR2 FQNNGV. The CDR3 spells CASSSRLAGGWETQYF. As DNA, the CDR3 is TGTGCCAGCAGCTCCAGACTAGCGGGAGGCTGGGAGACCCAGTACTTC.

This chain uses TRBV7-6 with TRBJ2-1; 10 bases agree with TRBD2. The CDR3 sequence is 17 residues long. Germline V lookup: CDR1 SGHVS, CDR2 FNYEAQ. The V and J ends lost 1 base and 9 bases, in that order; junction bases with no gene match: 12. CDR3 loop: CASSLGAASGSSSEQFF. DNA of the CDR3: TGTGCCAGCAGCTTAGGCGCGGCTAGCGGGAGTTCTAGTGAGCAGTTCTTC.

J is TRBJ2-7 and V is TRBV11-1; 8 bases map to TRBD1. CDR1 and CDR2 (germline): SGHAT, FQDESV (reference sequence). The CDR3 is 15 amino acids. V gave up 2 bases and J gave up 5 bases; unmatched junction bases: 8. The CDR3 DNA is TGTGCCAGCAGCTTAATACGTGCAGGGGGCAACGAGCAGTACTTC. It encodes CASSLIRAGGNEQYF.

This clone has a single count. The chain is built from TRBV10-3 and TRBJ1-2; TRBD1 matches at 9 bases. This CDR3 contains 16 residues. After removal of 2 bases from V and 0 bases from J, the junction contained 4 bases not matched to a gene. Germline loops: CDR1 ENHRY, CDR2 SYGVKD. The CDR3 is CAISERTGDSNYGYTF. The CDR3 DNA sequence: TGTGCCATCAGTGAGAGGACAGGGGACTCTAACTATGGCTACACCTTC.

The chain is built from TRBV18 and TRBJ1-2, with TRBD1 matching 7 bases. Germline V gives CDR1 KGHSH, CDR2 LQKENI. This CDR3 comprises 13 residues. V was clipped by 6 bases and J by 8 bases; unmatched bases: 9. The CDR3 bases are TGTGCCAGCTCCCAAGACAGGGTTGCCGGCTACACCTTC. Protein product: CASSQDRVAGYTF.

V and J are TRBV30 and TRBJ1-1; D is undetermined. The CDR3 totals 13 residues. Germline loops: CDR1 GTSNPN, CDR2 SVGIG (reference sequence). Trimming removed 3 bases at V and 1 base at J, with 9 bases between. The DNA for the CDR3 is TGTGCCTGGAGGGACGGGAGGAACACTGAAGCTTTCTTT. Protein product: CAWRDGRNTEAFF.

J is TRBJ1-2 and V is TRBV13, with 11 bases identical to TRBD1. CDR3 size: 18 residues. The V and J ends lost 1 base and 5 bases, in that order; junction bases with no gene match: 12. Per the germline V gene, CDR1 is PRHDT and CDR2 is FYEKMQ (reference sequence). CDR3 protein: CASSLARDRGAREYGYTF. In nucleotides, the CDR3 is TGTGCCAGCAGCTTAGCCCGGGACAGGGGGGCCCGGGAGTATGGCTACACCTTC.

V gene TRBV5-1 combines with J gene TRBJ1-2; 9 positions agree with TRBD1. The germline gives CDR1 SGHRS, CDR2 YFSETQ. V was clipped by 0 bases and J by 0 bases; unmatched bases: 15. The length of the CDR3 is 20 residues. DNA for the CDR3: TGCGCCAGCAGCTTGGGGGGGACAGGGTCGTATCGGAACACTAACTATGGCTACACCTTC. Protein sequence: CASSLGGTGSYRNTNYGYTF.

This clone was picked up a small number of times. The chain carries TRBV9 and TRBJ2-5; TRBD1 agrees at 9 bases. Germline lookup yields CDR1 SGDLS and CDR2 YYNGEE. CDR3 size: 15 residues. J was trimmed by 3 bases and V by 0 bases; bases with no gene match: 3. The CDR3 coding sequence is TGTGCCAGCAGCGTAGCCGGGACAGGGAAAGAGACCCAGTACTTC. Translation gives CASSVAGTGKETQYF.

The rearrangement uses TRBV4-1 and TRBJ2-7, with TRBD2 matching over 10 bases. The CDR3 extends over 16 amino acids. Germline V gene lookup returns CDR1 MGHRA and CDR2 YSYEKL. V lost 3 bases to trimming and J lost 3 bases; unmatched junction nucleotides: 8. CDR3 coding DNA: TGCGCCAGCAGCCAGGGATTAGCGGGGGGTGTCTACGAGCAGTACTTC. It is translated as CASSQGLAGGVYEQYF.

This clone was found a few times. V and J are TRBV10-3 and TRBJ1-5; TRBD1 matches 9 bases. The CDR3 sequence is 16 residues long. The germline V gene has CDR1 ENHRY and CDR2 SYGVKD. Unmatched junction bases numbered 5, after V lost 0 bases and J lost 5 bases. The CDR3 spells CAISESRQGEDQPQHF. The CDR3 DNA sequence: TGTGCCATCAGTGAGTCGCGACAGGGGGAGGATCAGCCCCAGCATTTT.